These 18 T cell receptor beta chains were all obtained from the same sample, sequenced in a study of immune evolution from preneoplasia to lung adenocarcinoma. The protocol was immunoSEQ multiplex PCR, while the TCRdb copy is restricted to in-frame clones and leaves out a portion. There are about 8,000 clones in the sample; 79% occur only once, and approximately 8% lies in the top ten. Sequencing input: FFPE adjacent normal lung tissue. These receptors were obtained from a person aged 55-80 years with lung adenocarcinoma.

V is TRBV11-2 and J is TRBJ1-4, with TRBD1 as a possible D gene (5 bases). CDR1 is SGHAT, CDR2 FQNNGV, per germline. CDR3 length equals 14 residues. V lost 8 bases and J lost 6, with 16 bases in between. The CDR3: CASSGTAEYEKLFF. DNA for the CDR3: TGTGCCAGCTCCGGGACGGCGGAGTATGAAAAACTGTTTTTT.

The chain couples TRBV11-2 to TRBJ2-3; TRBD2 agrees at 7 bases. The CDR3 extends over 16 amino acids. Germline CDR1 and CDR2: SGHAT and FQNNGV. J gave up 1 base and V 3 bases, and 7 bases lay outside the gene matches. In DNA form, the CDR3 reads TGTGCCAGCAGCTTGGTTGGCGGGGGAGGCACAGATACGCAGTATTTT. This codes for CASSLVGGGGTDTQYF.

The chain has TRBV7-2 and TRBJ2-7, with 10 bases fitting TRBD1. The CDR3 spans 16 residues. J lost 4 bases, V lost 0 bases, and 6 bases had no gene match. Germline V gene data show CDR1 as SGHTA and CDR2 as FQGNSA. As DNA, the CDR3 is TGTGCCAGCAGCTTAGCCGGGACAGGGGCCTTATACGAGCAGTACTTC. Translating it yields CASSLAGTGALYEQYF.

The chain carries TRBV9 and TRBJ2-2; 12 bases line up with TRBD2. This CDR3 comprises 21 residues. Germline assignment: CDR1 SGDLS and CDR2 YYNGEE. Germline trimming cut 3 bases from V and 4 bases from J; bases unmatched to any gene: 19. In nucleotides, the CDR3 is TGTGCCAGCAGCGCAAGCAGGGGGCTAGCGGGGGGGTACCTGGGCACCGGGGAGCTGTTTTTT. Protein sequence: CASSASRGLAGGYLGTGELFF. The full variable domain, completed using reference TRBV9 and TRBJ2-2, is DSGVTQTPKHLITATGQRVTLRCSPRSGDLSVYWYQQSLDQGLQFLIQYYNGEERAKGNILERFSAQQFPDLHSELNLSSLELGDSALYFCASSASRGLAGGYLGTGELFFGEGSRLTVL.

V and J are TRBV7-8 and TRBJ2-1; D is ambiguous. The CDR3 length is 12 residues. CDR1 and CDR2 (germline): SGHVS, FQNEAQ. Trimming took off 5 bases at V and 0 bases at J, with 2 bases between the two ends. CDR3 nucleotide sequence: TGTGCCAGCAGCCTCTCCTACAATGAGCAGTTCTTC. Its translation: CASSLSYNEQFF.

The CDR3 sequence: CASSLPLAAYEQYF. CDR3 coding DNA: TGTGCCAGCAGTTTGCCGCTAGCGGCCTACGAGCAGTACTTC. The chain uses TRBV28 and TRBJ2-7, with 7 nucleotides matching TRBD2. Trimming cost V 3 bases and J 2 bases; bases outside gene matches: 4. The CDR3 runs to 14 residues. The germline V gene encodes CDR1 MDHEN and CDR2 SYDVKM. The whole variable domain, remainder taken from reference TRBV28 and TRBJ2-7, is DVKVTQSSRYLVKRTGEKVFLECVQDMDHENMFWYRQDPGLGLRLIYFSYDVKMKEKGDIPEGYSVSREKKERFSLILESASTNQTSMYLCASSLPLAAYEQYFGPGTRLTVT.

The chain is built from TRBV27 and TRBJ1-5; D remains unclear. The V end was cut by 4 bases, the J end by 9 bases, with 10 bases between. The germline gives CDR1 MNHEY, CDR2 SMNVEV (reference sequence). CDR3 length: 12 residues. CDR3 DNA: TGTGCCAGCAGTTCGGGCGGCGGGCCCCAGCATTTT. Protein sequence: CASSSGGGPQHF.

The chain joins TRBV9 to TRBJ2-3, with D unclear. The CDR3 is 14 amino acids. CDR1 is SGDLS, CDR2 YYNGEE, per germline. Trimming took 1 base from V and 2 from J, leaving 8 bases between them. The chain's CDR3 is CASSVTWVTDTQYF. In nucleotides, the CDR3 is TGTGCCAGCAGCGTAACGTGGGTCACAGATACGCAGTATTTT.

The J gene is TRBJ1-3, the V gene TRBV5-1; D gene uncertain. V was clipped by 4 bases and J by 0 bases, with 17 bases between them. CDR1 SGHRS and CDR2 YFSETQ come from the germline V gene. The length of the CDR3 is 17 residues. The CDR3 is CASSPSPLSDSGNTIYF. The CDR3 DNA reads as TGCGCCAGCAGCCCCTCTCCCTTATCAGACTCTGGAAACACCATATATTTT.

The chain has TRBV18 and TRBJ1-5; TRBD1 aligns across 7 bases. This CDR3 spans 15 amino acids. J was trimmed by 5 bases and V by 6 bases; bases with no gene match: 10. Germline CDR1 and CDR2: KGHSH and LQKENI. The CDR3 nucleotides read TGTGCCAGCTCTCTGACAGGGCGGGGAGATCAGCCCCAGCATTTT. It encodes CASSLTGRGDQPQHF.

This clone was recorded once. This chain connects TRBV15 to TRBJ1-1; D not resolved. Germline V gene sequence: CDR1 LNHNV, CDR2 YYDKDF (reference sequence). V lost 0 bases and J lost 2, with 7 bases in between. The CDR3 totals 14 residues. CDR3 protein: CATSRDLSNTEAFF. Here the CDR3 DNA reads TGTGCCACCAGCAGAGATTTGAGTAACACTGAAGCTTTCTTT. Filled out from reference TRBV15 and TRBJ1-1, the complete variable domain reads DAMVIQNPRYQVTQFGKPVTLSCSQTLNHNVMYWYQQKSSQAPKLLFHYYDKDFNNEADTPDNFQSRRPNTSFCFLDIRSPGLGDTAMYLCATSRDLSNTEAFFGQGTRLTVV.

V is TRBV19 and J is TRBJ1-2, with D hard to call. Trimming stripped 6 bases from V and 3 bases from J, with 11 bases between. The CDR3 contains 13 residues. Germline CDR1 reads LNHDA; CDR2 reads SQIVND (reference sequence). CDR3: CASRGTVYYGYTF. CDR3 sequence (DNA): TGTGCCAGTAGAGGAACAGTATACTATGGCTACACCTTC.

This sequence joins TRBV28 and TRBJ1-4, with D tentatively TRBD1 (5 bases). This CDR3 comprises 13 residues. V was shortened by 6 bases and J by 3 bases, with 8 bases between the two germline ends. Germline lookup yields CDR1 MDHEN and CDR2 SYDVKM. CDR3 protein: CASRGTANEKLFF. CDR3 DNA sequence: TGTGCCAGCAGGGGGACGGCTAATGAAAAACTGTTTTTT.

This chain links TRBV11-2 with TRBJ1-2; weak D call: TRBD1 (6 bases). V was cut by 4 bases and J by 5 bases, with 14 bases left in between. This CDR3 spans 14 amino acids. Germline values: CDR1 SGHAT, CDR2 FQNNGV. The chain's CDR3 is CASSSDRWSYGYTF. CDR3 nucleotide sequence: TGTGCCAGCAGCTCAGACAGGTGGTCTTATGGCTACACCTTC.

The chain recombines TRBV5-4 with TRBJ2-2; 8 nucleotides match TRBD2. This CDR3 is built from 17 residues. Germline CDR1 is SGHNT and CDR2 is YYREEE (reference sequence). The junction had 14 bases not matched to a gene; V was cut back by 4 bases and J by 6 bases. The CDR3 reads CASSPGGSGGTAGELFF. The CDR3, as DNA: TGTGCCAGCAGCCCGGGGGGGTCGGGCGGGACCGCCGGGGAGCTGTTTTTT. The full variable domain, rest sourced from reference TRBV5-4 and TRBJ2-2, is ETGVTQSPTHLIKTRGQQVTLRCSSQSGHNTVSWYQQALGQGPQFIFQYYREEENGRGNFPPRFSGLQFPNYSSELNVNALELDDSALYLCASSPGGSGGTAGELFFGEGSRLTVL.

The chain uses TRBV11-2 and TRBJ2-7, with a possible D match to TRBD1 (5 bases). The CDR3 is 12 amino acids. Germline V gene lookup returns CDR1 SGHAT and CDR2 FQNNGV. V was pared by 3 bases and J by 5 bases, with 8 bases between. The CDR3 loop reads CASSLVQDEQYF. The CDR3 region has the DNA TGTGCCAGCAGCTTGGTACAGGACGAGCAGTACTTC.

V usage is TRBV5-6 and J usage is TRBJ1-1, with D hard to call. CDR3 length: 11 amino acids. Germline assignment: CDR1 SGHDT and CDR2 YYEEEE. V was cut by 1 base and J by 12 bases, with 10 bases left in between. This CDR3 is CASSLNEATFF. The CDR3 DNA follows: TGTGCCAGCAGCTTGAACGAGGCGACTTTCTTT.

The V call is TRBV6-5, the J call TRBJ2-3; D is possibly TRBD1 (7 bases). Trimming removed 6 bases at V and 2 bases at J, with 15 bases between. CDR1 is MNHEY and CDR2 is SVGAGI in the germline V gene. The CDR3 spans 15 residues. The CDR3 loop is CASSPGGQFTDTQYF. CDR3 bases: TGTGCCAGCAGCCCAGGGGGGCAGTTCACAGATACGCAGTATTTT.